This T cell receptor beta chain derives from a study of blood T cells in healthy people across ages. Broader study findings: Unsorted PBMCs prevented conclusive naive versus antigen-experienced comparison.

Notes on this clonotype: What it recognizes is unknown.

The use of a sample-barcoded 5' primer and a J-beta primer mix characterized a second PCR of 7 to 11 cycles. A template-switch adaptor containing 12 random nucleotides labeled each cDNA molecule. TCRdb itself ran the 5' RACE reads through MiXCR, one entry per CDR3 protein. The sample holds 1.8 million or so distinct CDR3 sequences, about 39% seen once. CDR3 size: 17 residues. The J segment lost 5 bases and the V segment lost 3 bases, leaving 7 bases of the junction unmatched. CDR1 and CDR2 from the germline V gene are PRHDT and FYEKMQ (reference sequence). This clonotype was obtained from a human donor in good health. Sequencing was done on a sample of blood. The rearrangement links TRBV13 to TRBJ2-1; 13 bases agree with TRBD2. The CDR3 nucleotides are TGTGCCAGCAGCTTCCCACAAGGACTAGCGGGGGACAATGAGCAGTTCTTC. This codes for CASSFPQGLAGDNEQFF.